What follows are 14 T cell receptor beta chains derived from one specimen sequenced in a study of vaccination effects on CD4 cells after COVID-19. For these receptors, no antigen is known. TCRdb's copy holds only in-frame clones and misses some; the assay was immunoSEQ multiplex PCR. The sample includes about 76,000 clones, roughly three quarters of them seen just once. The authors isolated CD4+ T cells after roughly eleven days of culture. The sample was CD4+ T cells from PBMCs cultured without peptide, taken before COVID-19 vaccination. The receptor set was obtained from a human donor who received a COVID-19 vaccine.

The J gene is TRBJ1-1, the V gene TRBV5-1, with D perhaps matching TRBD1 (6 bases). CDR1 and CDR2 from the germline V gene are SGHRS and YFSETQ. V lost 7 bases and J 5 bases, leaving 18 bases between the germline ends. This CDR3 has 14 residues. The CDR3 nucleotides are TGCGCCAGCGGTCTCGGGGGGGCTAGGACTGAAGCTTTCTTT. Translating it yields CASGLGGARTEAFF.

For this clone: Other DNA sequences in this specimen translate into the identical CDR3. This chain joins TRBV29-1 and TRBJ2-1; 13 bases are shared with TRBD2. There are 16 residues in the CDR3. After removal of 7 bases from V and 0 bases from J, the junction contained 6 bases not matched to a gene. Looked up from germline, CDR1 is SQVTM and CDR2 is ANQGSEA. The CDR3: CSARTSGGSSYNEQFF. CDR3 nucleotide sequence: TGCAGCGCCAGGACTAGCGGGGGCAGCTCCTACAATGAGCAGTTCTTC.

The chain links TRBV5-4 to TRBJ2-5; TRBD2 matches 12 bases. The germline CDR1 and CDR2 sequences are SGHNT and YYREEE (reference sequence). With 3 bases clipped from V and 5 bases from J, the junction kept 8 bases outside the gene matches. There are 16 residues in the CDR3. The CDR3 is CASSSGLAGSIETQYF. DNA for the CDR3: TGTGCCAGCAGCTCCGGACTAGCGGGGTCTATTGAGACCCAGTACTTC.

The CDR3 is CASSLGTGTAGVGYTF. CDR3 in DNA: TGTGCCAGCAGCTTAGGTACAGGCACGGCGGGGGTCGGCTACACCTTC. The gene calls are TRBV7-2 and TRBJ1-2; possibly TRBD1 for D (5 bases). The CDR3 contains 16 residues. Germline CDR1 is SGHTA and CDR2 is FQGNSA. Trimming pared 1 base from V and 8 bases from J, leaving 20 bases between. The variable domain in full, completed from reference TRBV7-2 and TRBJ1-2, reads GAGVSQSPSNKVTEKGKDVELRCDPISGHTALYWYRQSLGQGLEFLIYFQGNSAPDKSGLPSDRFSAERTGGSVSTLTIQRTQQEDSAVYLCASSLGTGTAGVGYTFGSGTRLTVV.

The J gene is TRBJ2-5, the V gene TRBV5-1; 8 bases match TRBD2. J gave up 2 bases and V 4 bases, and 13 bases lay outside the gene matches. This CDR3 is 17 amino acids long. Germline loops: CDR1 SGHRS, CDR2 YFSETQ. CDR3 coding DNA: TGCGCCAGCAGCCTCCGCCCCAGCGGGGGCCTGCAAGAGACCCAGTACTTC. Protein sequence: CASSLRPSGGLQETQYF.

In this sample, this clone turned up a few times. The chain has TRBV19 and TRBJ2-3, with 8 bases aligning to TRBD1. CDR3 size: 14 residues. J was trimmed by 11 bases and V by 5 bases; bases with no gene match: 12. Germline assignment: CDR1 LNHDA and CDR2 SQIVND (reference sequence). In DNA, the CDR3 is TGTGCCAGTAGTCTCCGGACAGGGAACTTTGGGCAGTATTTT. Its translation: CASSLRTGNFGQYF.

This chain's CDR3 is CSVEAAVPTALDGYTF. The CDR3 region has the DNA TGCAGCGTTGAAGCGGCGGTCCCCACAGCTCTGGATGGCTACACCTTC. This chain uses TRBV29-1 with TRBJ1-2; D ambiguous. The germline V gene has CDR1 SQVTM and CDR2 ANQGSEA. CDR3 size: 16 residues. V dropped 1 base and J dropped 6 bases, with 21 bases sitting between them.

The chain uses TRBV6-1 and TRBJ1-2; D unclear. The CDR3 contains 15 residues. V dropped 1 base and J dropped 4 bases, with 13 bases sitting between them. Germline CDR1 is MNHNS and CDR2 is SASEGT. Written as DNA, the CDR3 is TGTGCCAGCAGTGAAGGGTTAGGGATCATCTATGGCTACACCTTC. Translated: CASSEGLGIIYGYTF.

The genes are TRBV4-1 and TRBJ1-2; tentatively, D is TRBD1 (5 bases). CDR1 MGHRA and CDR2 YSYEKL come from the germline V gene. Trimming removed 1 base at V and 5 bases at J, with 17 bases between. CDR3 size: 16 residues. CDR3 residues: CASSQAGRGVGYGYTF. In DNA, the CDR3 is TGCGCCAGCAGCCAAGCAGGTAGGGGCGTTGGATATGGCTACACCTTC.

The CDR3: CASSYSREDTGELFF. The CDR3, as DNA: TGTGCCAGCAGTTACAGCAGGGAGGACACCGGGGAGCTGTTTTTT. V and J are TRBV6-5 and TRBJ2-2; TRBD2 is a possible D gene (6 bases). The germline gives CDR1 MNHEY, CDR2 SVGAGI. The germline V and J ends were trimmed by 2 bases and 3 bases, with 10 bases remaining between them. This CDR3 comprises 15 residues.

The CDR3 protein is CASSLDRVNTEAFF. CDR3 DNA sequence: TGTGCCAGCAGCCTAGACAGGGTGAACACTGAAGCTTTCTTT. V gene TRBV6-4 combines with J gene TRBJ1-1, with 7 bases that match TRBD1. Germline CDR1 is MRHNA and CDR2 is SNTAGT. This CDR3 contains 14 residues. With 6 bases clipped from V and 0 bases from J, the junction kept 4 bases outside the gene matches.

The V call is TRBV18, the J call TRBJ2-5; D ambiguous. The CDR3 is 13 residues long. Trimming removed 2 bases from V and 4 bases from J, with 8 bases in between. Germline lookup yields CDR1 KGHSH and CDR2 LQKENI. CDR3: CASSPRLTETQYF. CDR3 DNA: TGTGCCAGCTCACCAAGACTGACAGAGACCCAGTACTTC.

The chain uses TRBV5-1 and TRBJ2-2; 7 bases map to TRBD2. J gave up 5 bases and V 4 bases, and 8 bases lay outside the gene matches. CDR1 and CDR2 (germline): SGHRS, YFSETQ. This CDR3 is 15 amino acids long. CDR3 in DNA: TGCGCCAGCAGCGGGAGAAGGGAGGGGACCGGGGAGCTGTTTTTT. Translated, it gives CASSGRREGTGELFF.

The chain combines TRBV6-2 or TRBV6-3 with TRBJ2-1; 7 nucleotides line up with TRBD2. The CDR3 extends over 16 amino acids. Trimming took 5 bases from V and 0 from J; bases not matched to a gene: 7. Per the germline V gene, CDR1 is MNHEY and CDR2 is SVGEGT. The CDR3 coding sequence is TGTGCCAGCAGTAGACACGGGGGGAGCTCCTACAATGAGCAGTTCTTC. It yields the protein CASSRHGGSSYNEQFF.